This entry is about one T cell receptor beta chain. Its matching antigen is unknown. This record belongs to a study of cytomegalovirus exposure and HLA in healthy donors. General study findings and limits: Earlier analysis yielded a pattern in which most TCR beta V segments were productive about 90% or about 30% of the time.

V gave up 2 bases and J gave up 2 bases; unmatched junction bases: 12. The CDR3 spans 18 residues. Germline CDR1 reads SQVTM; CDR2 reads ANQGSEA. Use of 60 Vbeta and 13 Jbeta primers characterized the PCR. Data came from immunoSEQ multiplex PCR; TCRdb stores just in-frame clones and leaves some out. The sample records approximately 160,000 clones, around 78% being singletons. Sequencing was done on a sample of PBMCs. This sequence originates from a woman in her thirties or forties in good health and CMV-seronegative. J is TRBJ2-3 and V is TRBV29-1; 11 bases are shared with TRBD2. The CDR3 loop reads CSVEIRGVAGGHTDTQYF. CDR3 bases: TGCAGCGTTGAAATCAGGGGAGTAGCGGGAGGGCACACAGATACGCAGTATTTT.